This is a list of T cell receptor beta chains from one sample in a study of beta chain features in type 1 diabetes. Sequenced by immunoSEQ multiplex PCR; TCRdb stores in-frame clones only, minus some. The repertoire holds about 740,000 clones, with 13% as singletons. Sequencing input: naive CD4+ T cells from blood. These receptors all come from a man between 18 and 29 years old with type 1 diabetes. The CDR3 runs from the conserved cysteine through the conserved F or W. Not every row has a clone size; where given, it reads once, few, many or a size class.

clone_size | j_call | v_call | cdr3_aa
- | TRBJ2-7 | TRBV12-5 | CASGSGNSYEQYF
few | TRBJ1-6 | TRBV14 | CASSHDQPNSPLHF
few | TRBJ1-2 | TRBV29-1 | CSVDGTANYGYTF
- | TRBJ1-2 | TRBV7-2 | CASSLAGTGYNGYTF
- | TRBJ2-4 | TRBV7-2 | CASSPGWGIQYF
few | TRBJ2-1 | TRBV5-1 | CASSWGTNVDEQFF
few | TRBJ1-3 | TRBV7-8 | CASSLLPPTTGNTIYF
- | TRBJ1-1 | TRBV18 | CASSNDRSAEAFF
- | TRBJ2-7 | TRBV19 | CASSATSRYEQYF
few | TRBJ2-5 | TRBV4-2 | CASSQDRGSETQYF
- | TRBJ1-6 | TRBV20-1 | CSARKGMALHF
few | TRBJ1-2 | TRBV30 | CAWNGQNYGYTF
- | TRBJ1-1 | TRBV6-1 | CASSERGAGTEAFF
- | TRBJ1-5 | TRBV10-3 | CAIGAMAGSDQPQHF
few | TRBJ2-2 | TRBV6-1 | CASITNTGELFF